Presented here are 18 T cell receptor beta chains from one specimen sequenced in a study of follicular helper T cells after annual influenza vaccination. The time point is: 2014-2015 season, 7 days after vaccination. Sequencing was performed with immunoSEQ multiplex PCR; in TCRdb, only in-frame clones are kept and a portion is missing. The repertoire holds about 9,800 clones, 83% seen once, with 0.34% in the top ten. The source was CXCR5- memory CD4+ T cells sorted from blood, collected 7 days after influenza vaccination. The source is an adult who received the influenza vaccine.

The chain combines TRBV11-1 with TRBJ2-7; tentative D call: TRBD1 (6 bases). The CDR3 totals 14 residues. Germline CDR1 reads SGHAT; CDR2 reads FQDESV (reference sequence). Trimming pared 1 base from V and 2 bases from J, leaving 9 bases between. CDR3 nucleotides: TGTGCCAGCAGCTTAGGGACAGTGACCTACGAGCAGTACTTC. Amino acid sequence: CASSLGTVTYEQYF.

The genes are TRBV11-3 and TRBJ2-5; D may match TRBD1 or TRBD2 (5 bases each). CDR3 size: 13 residues. Between the trimmed V and J ends, which lost 5 bases and 6 bases, there was a span of 13 bases. The germline gives CDR1 SGHNT, CDR2 YENEEA. In nucleotides, the CDR3 is TGTGCCAGCAGCGACCCGGGGCGAAAGACCCAGTACTTC. This codes for CASSDPGRKTQYF.

The chain combines TRBV4-3 with TRBJ2-7; D gene unclear. The V and J ends lost 0 bases and 0 bases respectively, with 12 bases between them. CDR3 length equals 16 residues. Germline V gene data show CDR1 as LGHNA and CDR2 as YSLEER. The CDR3 sequence is CASSQEAGRSSYEQYF. The CDR3 nucleotides are TGCGCCAGCAGCCAAGAGGCTGGGCGGAGCTCCTACGAGCAGTACTTC.

The chain combines TRBV6-1 with TRBJ2-7, with TRBD2 matching over 7 bases. There are 13 residues in the CDR3. CDR1 is MNHNS, CDR2 SASEGT, per germline. V shed 5 bases and J 7 bases; nucleotides not matched to a gene: 8. CDR3 amino acids: CASSRTGGGEQYF. The CDR3 DNA reads TGTGCCAGCAGTAGAACGGGGGGTGGGGAGCAGTACTTC.

The CDR3 reads CASSSDPRPNYGYTF. The CDR3 region has the DNA TGTGCCAGCAGCTCGGACCCGCGACCTAACTATGGCTACACCTTC. The V gene is TRBV5-4, the J gene TRBJ1-2; D is undetermined. The CDR3 consists of 15 residues. Trimming stripped 3 bases from V and 0 bases from J, with 12 bases between. Per the germline V gene, CDR1 is SGHNT and CDR2 is YYREEE (reference sequence).

V usage is TRBV5-1 and J usage is TRBJ2-7; no definite D call. This CDR3 spans 16 amino acids. Trimming cost V 4 bases and J 0 bases, with 17 bases left between them. The V gene's germline CDR1 is SGHRS and CDR2 YFSETQ. The CDR3 DNA sequence: TGCGCCAGCAGCAAATTGGACGGCCAGAGCTCCTACGAGCAGTACTTC. The encoded protein is CASSKLDGQSSYEQYF.

The chain recombines TRBV18 with TRBJ2-1, with a tentative D call TRBD1 (5 bases). Germline CDR1 and CDR2: KGHSH and LQKENI. The CDR3 covers 15 residues. Trimming shortened V by 2 bases and J by 1 base, and 9 bases separated the two germline ends. DNA for the CDR3: TGTGCCAGCTCACCAAACGACAGATCCTACAATGAGCAGTTCTTC. This translates into CASSPNDRSYNEQFF.

This chain joins TRBV5-1 and TRBJ1-1; D call uncertain. V was cut by 5 bases and J by 1 base, with 6 bases left in between. This CDR3 spans 12 amino acids. CDR1 is SGHRS and CDR2 is YFSETQ in the germline V gene. CDR3 amino acids: CASREANTEAFF. The CDR3 coding sequence is TGCGCCAGCAGGGAAGCGAACACTGAAGCTTTCTTT.

The V and J genes are TRBV4-3 and TRBJ1-2, with D tentatively TRBD1 (5 bases). V shed 0 bases and J shed 2 bases, with 13 bases lying between them. The CDR3 contains 16 residues. Germline V gene sequence: CDR1 LGHNA, CDR2 YSLEER. The CDR3 sequence: CASSQELSGTNYGYTF. CDR3 sequence (DNA): TGCGCCAGCAGCCAAGAACTCTCAGGGACGAACTATGGCTACACCTTC.

The chain is built from TRBV11-2 and TRBJ2-7; D is possibly TRBD1 or TRBD2 (5 bases each). The CDR3 has 15 amino acids. In germline, CDR1 is SGHAT, CDR2 FQNNGV. V was pared by 1 base and J by 0 bases, with 10 bases between. CDR3 coding DNA: TGTGCCAGCAGCTTAGTAAGGGACCTCTCCTACGAGCAGTACTTC. Encoded protein: CASSLVRDLSYEQYF.

The chain combines TRBV6-5 with TRBJ2-7, with 7 positions matching TRBD1. Germline V gene sequence: CDR1 MNHEY, CDR2 SVGAGI. V lost 6 bases, J lost 4 bases, and 6 bases stayed unmatched. CDR3 length: 13 residues. The CDR3 nucleotides read TGTGCCAGCAGGAGACAGGGCGGATACGAGCAGTACTTC. Amino acids: CASRRQGGYEQYF.

The chain combines TRBV6-5 with TRBJ1-5, with D unclear. Germline V gene sequence: CDR1 MNHEY, CDR2 SVGAGI. The CDR3 contains 13 residues. Trimming left V 7 bases short and J 4 bases short, with 11 bases between. The CDR3 sequence is CASTPRANQPQHF. The CDR3 bases are TGTGCCAGCACCCCCCGAGCAAATCAGCCCCAGCATTTT.

This chain links TRBV7-2 with TRBJ1-1; perhaps TRBD1 as D (5 bases). The germline V gene has CDR1 SGHTA and CDR2 FQGNSA. CDR3 length equals 15 residues. Deletions cut 5 bases from V and 0 bases from J, with 13 bases between. CDR3 in amino acids: CASSPWGGMNTEAFF. DNA for the CDR3: TGTGCCAGCAGCCCCTGGGGCGGAATGAACACTGAAGCTTTCTTT.

The CDR3 DNA is TGTGCCAGCAGCCCAGGGGGTTCTGGAAACACCATATATTTT. Its translation is CASSPGGSGNTIYF. The chain couples TRBV7-2 to TRBJ1-3; 7 bases are shared with TRBD1. The trim removed 5 bases at V and 1 base at J, leaving 2 bases unmatched. Germline CDR1 SGHTA, CDR2 FQGNSA. The CDR3 contains 14 residues.

The chain employs TRBV7-2 and TRBJ2-7; possibly TRBD1 for D (6 bases). The CDR3 is 14 amino acids. Trimming took off 6 bases at V and 0 bases at J, with 12 bases between the two ends. Germline V gene sequence: CDR1 SGHTA, CDR2 FQGNSA. CDR3: CASRNRQDSYEQYF. For the CDR3, the DNA is TGTGCCAGCAGGAACCGACAGGACTCCTACGAGCAGTACTTC.

V gene TRBV7-6 combines with J gene TRBJ2-1; D gene ambiguous. This CDR3 is 12 amino acids long. The V end lost 4 bases, the J end lost 9 bases, and 10 bases lay between the germline ends. Germline lookup yields CDR1 SGHVS and CDR2 FNYEAQ. CDR3 residues: CASSSLEGEQFF. In DNA form, the CDR3 reads TGTGCCAGCAGCTCTCTAGAAGGTGAGCAGTTCTTC.

The chain couples TRBV7-9 to TRBJ1-2, with D unclear. V was pared by 1 base and J by 4 bases, with 10 bases between. The germline V gene encodes CDR1 SEHNR and CDR2 FQNEAQ (reference sequence). The CDR3 extends over 14 amino acids. The chain's CDR3 is CASSLGQETYGYTF. In DNA form, the CDR3 reads TGTGCCAGCAGCTTAGGGCAGGAAACCTATGGCTACACCTTC. Supplemented by reference TRBV7-9 and TRBJ1-2, the full variable domain reads DTGVSQNPRHKITKRGQNVTFRCDPISEHNRLYWYRQTLGQGPEFLTYFQNEAQLEKSRLLSDRFSAERPKGSFSTLEIQRTEQGDSAMYLCASSLGQETYGYTFGSGTRLTVV.

The chain recombines TRBV18 with TRBJ1-1; 8 bases map to TRBD1. V was clipped by 6 bases and J by 4 bases; unmatched bases: 10. This CDR3 has 15 amino acids. In germline, CDR1 is KGHSH, CDR2 LQKENI. CDR3 region: CASSRGTGAVTEAFF. The CDR3 DNA sequence: TGTGCCAGCTCCCGGGGGACAGGAGCGGTCACTGAAGCTTTCTTT.